This paragraph reports one TCR beta chain. TCRdb's table, derived via immunoSEQ multiplex PCR, lists solely in-frame clones and lacks some. The repertoire consists of about 170,000 clones, with around 79% occurring once and the leading ten covering roughly 20%. This entry comes from a study of blood T cell repertoires in COVID-19. CDR1 is MGHRA and CDR2 is YSYEKL in the germline V gene. This CDR3 is 13 amino acids long. Trimming cost V 1 base and J 7 bases; bases outside gene matches: 3. The sequenced sample consisted of PBMCs or T cells enriched from blood (not recorded which). This clonotype originated in a woman between 65 and 79 years old in a cohort exposed to, infected with or recovered from COVID-19 (not recorded which). The chain links TRBV4-1 to TRBJ2-7; 8 bases align to TRBD1. CDR3 protein: CASSQARDREQYF. CDR3 DNA sequence: TGCGCCAGCAGCCAAGCCCGGGACAGGGAGCAGTACTTC.